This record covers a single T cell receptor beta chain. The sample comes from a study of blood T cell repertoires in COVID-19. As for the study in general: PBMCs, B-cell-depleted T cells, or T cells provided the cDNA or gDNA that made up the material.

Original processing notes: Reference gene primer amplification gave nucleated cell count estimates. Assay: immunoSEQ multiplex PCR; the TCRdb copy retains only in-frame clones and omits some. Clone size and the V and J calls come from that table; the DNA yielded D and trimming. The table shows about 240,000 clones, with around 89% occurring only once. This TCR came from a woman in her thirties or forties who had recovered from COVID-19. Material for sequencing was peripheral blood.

CDR3 protein: CASGTGALYEQYF. CDR3 bases: TGTGCCAGCGGGACAGGAGCCCTCTACGAGCAGTACTTC. The chain employs TRBV7-2 and TRBJ2-7; 8 bases agree with TRBD1. There are 13 residues in the CDR3. The germline CDR1 and CDR2 sequences are SGHTA and FQGNSA. Trimming removed 8 bases from V and 3 bases from J; junction bases left unmatched: 6. The whole variable domain, filled in from reference TRBV7-2 and TRBJ2-7, reads GAGVSQSPSNKVTEKGKDVELRCDPISGHTALYWYRQSLGQGLEFLIYFQGNSAPDKSGLPSDRFSAERTGGSVSTLTIQRTQQEDSAVYLCASGTGALYEQYFGPGTRLTVT.